This TCR beta chain is drawn from a study of CD8+CD57+ T cells in acquired aplastic anemia (dated by TCRdb to the late 2010s). Background on the whole study: On average, sorted CD4+ and CD8+ cells yielded around 3.4 ug of extracted DNA, with a range of about 0.17 to 27.4 ug. Mean read counts for healthy donor samples were roughly 10 million for CD4+ cells and 11.0 million for CD8+ cells. Points the paper makes about the study in general: Although 25 to 30 CD8+ CDR3 sequences were shared by patients and controls, these sequences appeared highly expressed in patients and within the immunodominant clones of patients. Patients and healthy controls showed no significant difference in CD8+ Simpson's diversity (P=0.060).

From the cysteine through the phenylalanine, the CDR3 covers 11 amino acids. Only the CDR3 DNA is retained, 33 bases long and in frame from the first base. V and J are truncated by 3 bases and 6 bases respectively, leaving an intervening sequence of 8 bases. CDR1 and CDR2, looked up from the germline V gene (reference sequence), are DFQATT and SNEGSKA. TCR beta VDJ combination and CDR3 sequence profiling used genomic DNA as the template. TCR repertoire sequencing was run on an Illumina HiSeq 2000. The study's own analysis went as follows. TRBV/TRBJ rearrangement plots, CDR3 size and DJ length profiles, and Simpson's diversity index were used to assess repertoires. The immunodominant clone was defined as the most abundant DNA sequence in deep sequencing data. CDR3 amino acid sequences were screened for sharing across subjects and were compared with published repertoires and the VDJdb database. Using fastp at Q25 and MiXCR, TCRdb reprocessed the public reads and kept productive beta chains. Identical CDR3 protein sequences are pooled into one entry, listed with their most common genes and DNA. The V and J calls, along with clone size, are taken from TCRdb and not from the paper's own processing. The sample records some 120,000 distinct CDR3 sequences, about 48% of which are singletons. 2% to 3% of the sample goes to the ten largest clones.

This clonotype showed up many times. No antigen is known for it. The input lacks base qualities; no much larger clone sits a single base away. TCR repertoires of sorted CD4+ and CD8+ blood T cells from severe aplastic anemia patients and healthy subjects were deep-sequenced in the study. Ficoll-Paque density gradient centrifugation was used to isolate peripheral blood mononuclear cells. CD4+ and CD8+ T cells were sorted by FACS or magnetic beads before DNA extraction. Sample: sorted CD4+, CD8+, or CD8+CD57+ T cells (not recorded which) from PBMCs. This sequence uses TRBV20-1 and TRBJ1-1, with no confidently assigned D gene. The sequence came from a human donor in good health, serving as a control. The nucleotide sequence reads as follows: TGCAGTGCTAGGGGAAGCGCTGAAGCTTTCTTT. This gives the protein CSARGSAEAFF.